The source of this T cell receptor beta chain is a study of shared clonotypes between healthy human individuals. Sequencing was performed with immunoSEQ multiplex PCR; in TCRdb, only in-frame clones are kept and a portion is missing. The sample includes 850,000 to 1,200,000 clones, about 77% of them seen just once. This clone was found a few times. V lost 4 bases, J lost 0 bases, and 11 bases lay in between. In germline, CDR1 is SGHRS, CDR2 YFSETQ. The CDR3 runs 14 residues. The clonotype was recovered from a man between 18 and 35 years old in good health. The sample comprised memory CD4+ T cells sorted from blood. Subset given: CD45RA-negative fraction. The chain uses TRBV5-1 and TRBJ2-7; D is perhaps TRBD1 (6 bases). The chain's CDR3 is CASSPMGHSYEQYF. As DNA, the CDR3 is TGCGCCAGCAGCCCCATGGGACACTCCTACGAGCAGTACTTC.